The rows below give T cell receptor beta chains drawn from one sample of a study of blood T cells in healthy people across ages. Via MiXCR, TCRdb re-called the 5' RACE reads, giving one row per CDR3 protein. This sample has 600,000 to 850,000 distinct CDR3 sequences, with more than 40% found just once. Sequences were obtained from blood. The source of these receptors is an older woman in good health. The CDR3 runs from the conserved cysteine through the conserved F or W. D genes are given only for firm matches. Size values are once, few and many counts, or a class for expanded clones, and some rows have none.

CDR3nt	CDR3aa	abundance	d_gene	v_gene	j_gene
TGCAGTGCTAAAAGACAGGCTCCTTACAATGAGCAGTTCTTC	CSAKRQAPYNEQFF	.	.	TRBV20-1	TRBJ2-1
TGCAGTGCTAGAGGACCAAGCAGCGGGATGGGCTCCTACGAGCAGTACTTC	CSARGPSSGMGSYEQYF	.	TRBD2	TRBV20-1	TRBJ2-7
TGCAGTGCTATTAGAGCAGCGGGACAAAACACAGATACGCAGTATTTT	CSAIRAAGQNTDTQYF	few	.	TRBV20-1	TRBJ2-3
TGCAGCGCCCTCGGGGGACAGGGTAACTATGGCTACACCTTC	CSALGGQGNYGYTF	.	TRBD1	TRBV29-1	TRBJ1-2
TGTGCCAGCAGCGAGACGACAGGGGGAGAGACCCAGTACTTC	CASSETTGGETQYF	few	TRBD1	TRBV9	TRBJ2-5
TGTGCCAGCAACCAAGATCGGTTCTTAGCACCCGGGGAGACCCAGTACTTC	CASNQDRFLAPGETQYF	.	.	TRBV3-1	TRBJ2-5
TGTGCCATCAGTGGGGGTGTCGAGGGGGGAGCTGAGCAGTACTTC	CAISGGVEGGAEQYF	few	.	TRBV10-3	TRBJ2-7
TGTGCCAGCAGCTTAGGCCCAGGGGTCTCCTACGAGCAGTACTTC	CASSLGPGVSYEQYF	few	.	TRBV7-9	TRBJ2-7
TGTGCCAGCAGTGAAACGGGCTTAGGGTTTCGGTACGAGCAGTACTTC	CASSETGLGFRYEQYF	.	.	TRBV25-1	TRBJ2-7
TGTGCCAGCAGACAAGGGTGGGGGGAGACCCAGTACTTC	CASRQGWGETQYF	few	.	TRBV28	TRBJ2-5
TGTGCCAGTACCTCGGGACAGGGAGTCTCTGAAGCTTTCTTT	CASTSGQGVSEAFF	.	TRBD1	TRBV19	TRBJ1-1